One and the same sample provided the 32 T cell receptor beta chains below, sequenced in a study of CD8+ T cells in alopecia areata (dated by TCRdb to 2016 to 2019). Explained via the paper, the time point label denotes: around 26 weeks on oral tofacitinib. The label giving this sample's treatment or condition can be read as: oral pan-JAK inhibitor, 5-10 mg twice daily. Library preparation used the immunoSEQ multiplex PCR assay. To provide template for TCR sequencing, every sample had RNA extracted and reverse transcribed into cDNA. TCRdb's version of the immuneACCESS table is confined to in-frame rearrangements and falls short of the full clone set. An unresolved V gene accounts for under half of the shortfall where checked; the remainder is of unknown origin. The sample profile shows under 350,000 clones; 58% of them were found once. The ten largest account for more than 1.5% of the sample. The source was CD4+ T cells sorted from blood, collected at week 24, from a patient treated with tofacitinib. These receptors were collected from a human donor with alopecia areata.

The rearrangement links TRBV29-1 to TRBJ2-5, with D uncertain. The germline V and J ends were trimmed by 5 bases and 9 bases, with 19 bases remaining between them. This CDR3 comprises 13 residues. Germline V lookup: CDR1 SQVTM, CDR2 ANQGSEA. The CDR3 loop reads CSVRRLPPAPQYF. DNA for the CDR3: TGCAGCGTTCGAAGACTCCCCCCAGCGCCCCAGTACTTC.

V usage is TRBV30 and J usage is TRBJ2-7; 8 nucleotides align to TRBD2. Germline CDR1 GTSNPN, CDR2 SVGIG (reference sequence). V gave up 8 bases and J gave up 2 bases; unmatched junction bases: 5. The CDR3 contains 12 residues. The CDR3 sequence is CAGDSGAYEQYF. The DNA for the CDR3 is TGTGCCGGGGATAGCGGGGCCTACGAGCAGTACTTC.

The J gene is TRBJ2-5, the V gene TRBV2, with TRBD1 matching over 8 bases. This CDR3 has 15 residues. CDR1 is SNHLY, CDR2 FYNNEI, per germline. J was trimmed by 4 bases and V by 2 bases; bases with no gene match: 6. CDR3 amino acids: CASSESGQGPETQYF. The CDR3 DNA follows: TGTGCCAGCAGTGAATCAGGACAGGGACCAGAGACCCAGTACTTC. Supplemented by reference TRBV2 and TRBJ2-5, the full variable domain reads EPEVTQTPSHQVTQMGQEVILRCVPISNHLYFYWYRQILGQKVEFLVSFYNNEISEKSEIFDDQFSVERPDGSNFTLKIRSTKLEDSAMYFCASSESGQGPETQYFGPGTRLLVL.

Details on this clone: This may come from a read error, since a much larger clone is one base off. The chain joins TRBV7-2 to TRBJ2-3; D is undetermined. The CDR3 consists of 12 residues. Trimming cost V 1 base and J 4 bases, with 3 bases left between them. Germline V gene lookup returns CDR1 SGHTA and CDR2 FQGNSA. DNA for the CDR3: TGTGCCAGCAGCTTAGGTGCAGATACGCAGTATTTT. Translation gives CASSLGADTQYF.

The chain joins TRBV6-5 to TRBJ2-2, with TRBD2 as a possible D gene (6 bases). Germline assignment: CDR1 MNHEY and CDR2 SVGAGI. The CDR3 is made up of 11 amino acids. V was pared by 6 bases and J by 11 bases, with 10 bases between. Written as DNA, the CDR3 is TGTGCCAGCAGGGGACTTACCGAGCTGTTTTTT. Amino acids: CASRGLTELFF.

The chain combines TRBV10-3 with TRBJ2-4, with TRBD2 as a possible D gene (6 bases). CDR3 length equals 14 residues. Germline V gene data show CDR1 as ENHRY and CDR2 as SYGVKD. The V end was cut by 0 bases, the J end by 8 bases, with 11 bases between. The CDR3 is CAISESTAGDIQYF. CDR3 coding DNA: TGTGCCATCAGTGAGTCGACAGCGGGTGACATTCAGTACTTC.

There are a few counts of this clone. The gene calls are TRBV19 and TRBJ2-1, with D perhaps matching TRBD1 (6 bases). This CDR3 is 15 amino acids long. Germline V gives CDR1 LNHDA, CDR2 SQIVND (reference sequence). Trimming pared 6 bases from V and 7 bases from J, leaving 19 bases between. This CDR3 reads CASSPTGRQANEQFF. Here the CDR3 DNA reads TGTGCCAGTAGCCCGACGGGGAGACAGGCGAATGAGCAGTTCTTC.

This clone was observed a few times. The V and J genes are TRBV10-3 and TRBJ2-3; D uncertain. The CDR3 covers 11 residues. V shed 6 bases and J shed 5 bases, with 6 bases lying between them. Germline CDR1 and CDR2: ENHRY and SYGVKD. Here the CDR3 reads CAIRGQDTQYF. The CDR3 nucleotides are TGTGCCATCAGAGGTCAAGATACGCAGTATTTT.

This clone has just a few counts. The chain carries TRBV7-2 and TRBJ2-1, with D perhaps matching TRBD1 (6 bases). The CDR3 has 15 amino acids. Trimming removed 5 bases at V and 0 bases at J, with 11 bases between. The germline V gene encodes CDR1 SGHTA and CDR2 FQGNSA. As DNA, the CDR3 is TGTGCCAGCAGCCGAGGACAGAGCTCCTACAATGAGCAGTTCTTC. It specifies CASSRGQSSYNEQFF.

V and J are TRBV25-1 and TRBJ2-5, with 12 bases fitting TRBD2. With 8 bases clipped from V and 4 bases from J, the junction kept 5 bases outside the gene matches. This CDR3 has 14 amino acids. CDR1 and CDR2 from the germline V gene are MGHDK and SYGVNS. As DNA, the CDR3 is TGTGCCAGCGCTCTAGCGGGGGGGCCAGAGACCCAGTACTTC. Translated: CASALAGGPETQYF.

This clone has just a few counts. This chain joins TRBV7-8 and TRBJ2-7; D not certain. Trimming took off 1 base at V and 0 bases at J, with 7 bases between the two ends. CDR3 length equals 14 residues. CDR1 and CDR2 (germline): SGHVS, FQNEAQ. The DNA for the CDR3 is TGTGCCAGCAGCTTAGTCCTCAGCTCCTACGAGCAGTACTTC. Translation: CASSLVLSSYEQYF.

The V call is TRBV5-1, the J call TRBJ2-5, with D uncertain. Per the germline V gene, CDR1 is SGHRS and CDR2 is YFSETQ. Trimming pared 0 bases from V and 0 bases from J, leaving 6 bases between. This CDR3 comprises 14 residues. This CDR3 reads CASSLGRNQETQYF. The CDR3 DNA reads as TGCGCCAGCAGCTTGGGGAGAAACCAAGAGACCCAGTACTTC. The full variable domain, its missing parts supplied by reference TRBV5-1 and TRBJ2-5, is KAGVTQTPRYLIKTRGQQVTLSCSPISGHRSVSWYQQTPGQGLQFLFEYFSETQRNKGNFPGRFSGRQFSNSRSEMNVSTLELGDSALYLCASSLGRNQETQYFGPGTRLLVL.

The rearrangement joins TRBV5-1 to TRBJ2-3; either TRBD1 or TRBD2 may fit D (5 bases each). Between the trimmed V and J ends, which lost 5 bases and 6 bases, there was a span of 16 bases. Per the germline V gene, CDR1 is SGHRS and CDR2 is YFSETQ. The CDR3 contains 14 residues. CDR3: CASSPGPIGDTQYF. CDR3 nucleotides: TGCGCCAGCAGTCCGGGACCGATAGGGGATACGCAGTATTTT.

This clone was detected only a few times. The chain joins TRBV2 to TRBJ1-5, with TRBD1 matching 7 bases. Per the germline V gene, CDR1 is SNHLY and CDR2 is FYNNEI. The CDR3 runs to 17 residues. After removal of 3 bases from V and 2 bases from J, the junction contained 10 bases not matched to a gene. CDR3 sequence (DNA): TGTGCCAGCAGTGACCTGACAGGGAAGCGGGGCAATCAGCCCCAGCATTTT. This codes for CASSDLTGKRGNQPQHF. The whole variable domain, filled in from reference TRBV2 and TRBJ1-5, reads EPEVTQTPSHQVTQMGQEVILRCVPISNHLYFYWYRQILGQKVEFLVSFYNNEISEKSEIFDDQFSVERPDGSNFTLKIRSTKLEDSAMYFCASSDLTGKRGNQPQHFGDGTRLSIL.

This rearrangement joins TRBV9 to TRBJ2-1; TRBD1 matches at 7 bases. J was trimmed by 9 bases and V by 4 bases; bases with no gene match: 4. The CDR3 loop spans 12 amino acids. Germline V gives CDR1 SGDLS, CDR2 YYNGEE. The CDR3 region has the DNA TGTGCCAGCAGCTCGACAGGGTTTGAGCAGTTCTTC. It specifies CASSSTGFEQFF.

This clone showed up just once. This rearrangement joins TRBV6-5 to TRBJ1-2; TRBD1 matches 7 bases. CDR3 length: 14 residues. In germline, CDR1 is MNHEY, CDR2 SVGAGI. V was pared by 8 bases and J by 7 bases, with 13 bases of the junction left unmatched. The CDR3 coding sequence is TGTGCCAGCGGCCCATACAGGGGAAGGGGTGGCTACACCTTC. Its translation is CASGPYRGRGGYTF.

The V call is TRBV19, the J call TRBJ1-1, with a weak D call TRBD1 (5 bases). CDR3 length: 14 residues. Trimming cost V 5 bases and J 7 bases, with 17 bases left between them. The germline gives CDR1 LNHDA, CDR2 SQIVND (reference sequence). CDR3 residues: CASSPGTAMGEAFF. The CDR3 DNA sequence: TGTGCCAGTAGTCCAGGGACCGCAATGGGTGAAGCTTTCTTT.

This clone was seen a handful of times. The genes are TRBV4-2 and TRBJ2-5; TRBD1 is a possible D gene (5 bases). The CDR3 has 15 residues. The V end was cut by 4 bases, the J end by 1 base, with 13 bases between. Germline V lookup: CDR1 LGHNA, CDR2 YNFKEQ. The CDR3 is CASSRTRDFQETQYF. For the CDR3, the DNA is TGTGCCAGCAGCCGAACCAGGGATTTCCAAGAGACCCAGTACTTC.

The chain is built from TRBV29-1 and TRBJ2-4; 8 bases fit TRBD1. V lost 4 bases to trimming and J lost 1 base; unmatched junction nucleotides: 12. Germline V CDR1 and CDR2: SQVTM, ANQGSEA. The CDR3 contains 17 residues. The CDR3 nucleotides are TGCAGCGTTGTCCGCCCGACAGGGGAGGTGGCCAAAAACATTCAGTACTTC. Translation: CSVVRPTGEVAKNIQYF.

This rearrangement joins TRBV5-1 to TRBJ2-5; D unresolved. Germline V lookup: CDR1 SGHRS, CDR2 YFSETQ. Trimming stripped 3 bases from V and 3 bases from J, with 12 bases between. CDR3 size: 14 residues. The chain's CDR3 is CASSSLGQKETQYF. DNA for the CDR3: TGCGCCAGCAGCTCCCTCGGGCAGAAAGAGACCCAGTACTTC.

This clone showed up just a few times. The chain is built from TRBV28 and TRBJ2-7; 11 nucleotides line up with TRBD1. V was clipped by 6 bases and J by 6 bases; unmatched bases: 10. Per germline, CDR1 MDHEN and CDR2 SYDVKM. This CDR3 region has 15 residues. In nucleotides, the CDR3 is TGTGCCAGCAGGCCGCTCGGGACAGGGGGGCGCGAGCAGTACTTC. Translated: CASRPLGTGGREQYF.

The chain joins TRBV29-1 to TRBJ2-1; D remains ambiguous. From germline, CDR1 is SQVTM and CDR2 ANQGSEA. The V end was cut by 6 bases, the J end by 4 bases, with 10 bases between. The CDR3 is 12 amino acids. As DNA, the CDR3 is TGCAGCGTGACGGTCCCGTACAATGAGCAGTTCTTC. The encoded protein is CSVTVPYNEQFF.

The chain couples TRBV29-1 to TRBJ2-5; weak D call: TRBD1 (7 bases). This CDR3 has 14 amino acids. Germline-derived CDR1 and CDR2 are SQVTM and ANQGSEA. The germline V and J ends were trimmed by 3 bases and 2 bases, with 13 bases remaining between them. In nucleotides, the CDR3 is TGCAGCGTTGATGGCGGGACAGCGCAAGAGACCCAGTACTTC. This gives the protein CSVDGGTAQETQYF.

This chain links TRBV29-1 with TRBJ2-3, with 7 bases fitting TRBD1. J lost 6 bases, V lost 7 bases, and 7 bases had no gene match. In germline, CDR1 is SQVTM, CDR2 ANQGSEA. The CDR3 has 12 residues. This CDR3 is CSADRVADTQYF. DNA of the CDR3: TGCAGCGCTGACAGGGTGGCGGATACGCAGTATTTT.

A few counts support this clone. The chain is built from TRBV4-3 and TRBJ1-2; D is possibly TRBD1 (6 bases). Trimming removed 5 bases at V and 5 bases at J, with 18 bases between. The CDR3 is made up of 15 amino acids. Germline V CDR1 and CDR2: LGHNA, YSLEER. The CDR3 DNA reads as TGCGCCAGCAGCGACGCAGCGAGGGGGGTATATGGCTACACCTTC. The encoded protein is CASSDAARGVYGYTF.

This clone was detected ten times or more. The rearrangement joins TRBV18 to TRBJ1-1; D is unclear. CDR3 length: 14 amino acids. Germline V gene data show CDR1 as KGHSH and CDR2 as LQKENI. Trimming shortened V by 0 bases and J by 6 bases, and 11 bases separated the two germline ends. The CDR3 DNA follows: TGTGCCAGCTCACCACCGACCGGCGTGGCTGAAGCTTTCTTT. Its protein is CASSPPTGVAEAFF.

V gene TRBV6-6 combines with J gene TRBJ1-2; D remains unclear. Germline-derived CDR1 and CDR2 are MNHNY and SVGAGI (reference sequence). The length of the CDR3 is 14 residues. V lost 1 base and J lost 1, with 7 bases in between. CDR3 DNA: TGTGCCAGCAGTTACTTGAGCGTTAACTATGGCTACACCTTC. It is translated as CASSYLSVNYGYTF.

The DNA for the CDR3 is TGCAGCGTCGCAACCCTCGCAGGAGACACAGATACGCAGTATTTT. Translation gives CSVATLAGDTDTQYF. The chain joins TRBV29-1 to TRBJ2-3; no definite D call. The CDR3 runs 15 residues. Trimming took off 6 bases at V and 2 bases at J, with 18 bases between the two ends. CDR1 is SQVTM and CDR2 is ANQGSEA in the germline V gene.

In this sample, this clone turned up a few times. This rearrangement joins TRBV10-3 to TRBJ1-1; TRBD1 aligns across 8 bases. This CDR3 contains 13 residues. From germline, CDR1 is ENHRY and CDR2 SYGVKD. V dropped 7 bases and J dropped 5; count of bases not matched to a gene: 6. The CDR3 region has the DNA TGTGCCATCAATCCGGACAGGGAAACTGAAGCTTTCTTT. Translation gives CAINPDRETEAFF.

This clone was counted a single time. In DNA form, the CDR3 reads TGTGCCAGCAGTTTACGGACAGGGGTCAATCAGCCCCAGCATTTT. Encoded protein: CASSLRTGVNQPQHF. The chain recombines TRBV27 with TRBJ1-5, with TRBD1 identical over 9 bases. From germline, CDR1 is MNHEY and CDR2 SMNVEV (reference sequence). The V and J ends lost 2 bases and 3 bases, in that order; junction bases with no gene match: 2. There are 15 residues in the CDR3.

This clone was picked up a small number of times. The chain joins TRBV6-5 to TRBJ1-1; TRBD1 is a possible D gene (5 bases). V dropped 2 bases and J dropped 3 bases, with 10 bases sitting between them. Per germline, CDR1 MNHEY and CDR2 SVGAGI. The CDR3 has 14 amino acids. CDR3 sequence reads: CASSYAGRDTEAFF. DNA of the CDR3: TGTGCCAGCAGTTACGCAGGGAGGGACACTGAAGCTTTCTTT.

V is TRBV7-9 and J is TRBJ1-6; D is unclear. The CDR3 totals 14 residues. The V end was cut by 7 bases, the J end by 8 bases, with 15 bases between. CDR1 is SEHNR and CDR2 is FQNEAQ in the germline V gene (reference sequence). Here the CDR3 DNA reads TGTGCCAGCAAGGTCTTCAGTGGTGATTCACCCCTCCACTTT. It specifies CASKVFSGDSPLHF.